A selection of T cell receptor beta chains follows, all from one sample in a study of siplizumab effects on memory and regulatory T cells. The protocol was immunoSEQ multiplex PCR, while the TCRdb copy is restricted to in-frame clones and leaves out a portion. The sample holds about 110,000 clones, 92% seen once. Sequencing was performed on CD4+ T cells sorted from blood. These TCRs come from a human donor in good health. Each CDR3 is given without its conserved first and last residue. The order of the fields is CDR3 protein, J gene, D gene, V gene. D genes are given only for firm matches.

CDR3: ASSQQGAYEQY
J: TRBJ2-7
D: -
V: TRBV6-1

CDR3: SVGDNTAKNIQY
J: TRBJ2-4
D: -
V: TRBV29-1

CDR3: ASRDRDRGPPG
J: TRBJ1-1
D: TRBD1
V: TRBV5-1

CDR3: ASTGRGRGSGELF
J: TRBJ2-2
D: TRBD1
V: TRBV25-1

CDR3: ASSLPSLHEQF
J: TRBJ2-1
D: -
V: TRBV7-9

CDR3: ASSLLGDNQPQH
J: TRBJ1-5
D: -
V: TRBV27

CDR3: AISEEGGGLNTEAF
J: TRBJ1-1
D: -
V: TRBV10-3

CDR3: ASSESLGQETQY
J: TRBJ2-5
D: -
V: TRBV10-1

CDR3: ASILQSQNTEAF
J: TRBJ1-1
D: -
V: TRBV2

CDR3: ASSLGPGSSYEQY
J: TRBJ2-7
D: -
V: TRBV5-1

CDR3: ASSLGDRGRETQY
J: TRBJ2-5
D: TRBD1
V: TRBV11-3

CDR3: ASSPDGRVYGYT
J: TRBJ1-2
D: -
V: TRBV4-1

CDR3: ASSQALLETQY
J: TRBJ2-5
D: -
V: TRBV4-1

CDR3: ASSWRLAGRTDTQY
J: TRBJ2-3
D: TRBD2
V: TRBV5-4

CDR3: AIANRENTEAF
J: TRBJ1-1
D: -
V: TRBV10-3

CDR3: ASSLSGDEQF
J: TRBJ2-1
D: TRBD2
V: TRBV5-8

CDR3: ASSLVSGGTREQY
J: TRBJ2-7
D: TRBD2
V: TRBV5-4

CDR3: ASSPTGDTNTGELF
J: TRBJ2-2
D: -
V: TRBV9

CDR3: ASSPRGAGGGEQY
J: TRBJ2-7
D: TRBD2
V: TRBV11-2

CDR3: ASSATGAHYGYT
J: TRBJ1-2
D: -
V: TRBV10-2

CDR3: ASSLVTPASGGADTQY
J: TRBJ2-3
D: TRBD2
V: TRBV5-1

CDR3: ASSGTVNTEAF
J: TRBJ1-1
D: -
V: TRBV2

CDR3: ATLPHGDSNQPQH
J: TRBJ1-5
D: -
V: TRBV6-5

CDR3: ASSAPSAHNEKLF
J: TRBJ1-4
D: -
V: TRBV2

CDR3: ASSLRAVSSYEQY
J: TRBJ2-7
D: -
V: TRBV27

CDR3: ASSYWGAMSTDTQY
J: TRBJ2-3
D: -
V: TRBV6-5

CDR3: ASSLSGQSYEQY
J: TRBJ2-7
D: TRBD1
V: TRBV7-2

CDR3: ASSYLGSEQF
J: TRBJ2-1
D: -
V: TRBV6-5

CDR3: ASRGDEETQY
J: TRBJ2-5
D: -
V: TRBV11-2

CDR3: ASRGYNEQF
J: TRBJ2-1
D: -
V: TRBV19

CDR3: ASSFTGVGYGYT
J: TRBJ1-2
D: TRBD1
V: TRBV11-2